This T cell receptor beta chain was sequenced during a study of ipilimumab plus nivolumab after autologous stem cell transplantation. V was trimmed by 4 bases and J by 4 bases, leaving 5 bases between them. The CDR3 sequence is 12 residues long. Germline V lookup: CDR1 MNHEY, CDR2 SMNVEV (reference sequence). Ipilimumab, 1 mg/kg, started 14 to 28 days after autologous transplant. TCRdb's copy holds only in-frame clones and misses some; the assay was immunoSEQ multiplex PCR. The sample holds approximately 9,000 clones; over 60% are singletons and the top ten take around a sixth. The sample here was PBMCs, taken in a trial of ipilimumab plus nivolumab as post-transplant consolidation. This chain joins TRBV27 and TRBJ1-5; no reliable D call. The sequence derives from a female donor with multiple myeloma. For the CDR3, the DNA is TGTGCCAGCAGTTACCCAAATCAGCCCCAGCATTTT. Amino acid sequence: CASSYPNQPQHF.